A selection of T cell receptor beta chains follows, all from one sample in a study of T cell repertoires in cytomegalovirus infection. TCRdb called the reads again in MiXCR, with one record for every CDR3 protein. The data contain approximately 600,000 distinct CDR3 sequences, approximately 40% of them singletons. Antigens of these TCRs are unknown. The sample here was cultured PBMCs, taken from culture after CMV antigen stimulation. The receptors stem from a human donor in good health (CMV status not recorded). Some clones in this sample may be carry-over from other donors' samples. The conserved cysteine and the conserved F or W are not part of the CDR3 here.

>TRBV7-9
ASSSRGTYTGELF
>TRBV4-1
ASSQALGTSGGKDEQF
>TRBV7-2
ASSLAPGSTDTQY
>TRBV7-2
ASSSSTGQNIQY
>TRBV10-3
AISESMVLARAYEQY
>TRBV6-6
ASKIGLQGAVGKLF
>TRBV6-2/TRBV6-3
ASRRPGGAYEQY
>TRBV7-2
ASSFRDSSYNEQF
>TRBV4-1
ASSQDQDLYYEQY
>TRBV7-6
ASSPAGANTDTQY
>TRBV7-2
ASSYDVGSVNTGELF
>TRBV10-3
AISASAEYNSPLH
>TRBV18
ASSPSRRQETQY
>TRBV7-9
ASSFGLAGSEQY
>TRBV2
ASSVTSVEQF
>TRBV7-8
ASSSTRLAGGPYNEQF
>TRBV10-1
ASSERTGELF
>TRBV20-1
SAPSPTSRPDTQY
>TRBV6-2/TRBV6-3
AIARGPWGNQPQH
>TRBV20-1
SASVGLLDNEQF
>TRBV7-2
ASSFGRAATNEKLF
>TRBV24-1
ATSDSVRGETQY
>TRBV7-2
ASSPGGSNYGYT
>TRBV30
AWSVPQETQY
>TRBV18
ASSAGTPLSSYEQY
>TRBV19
ASSIRGAGTGELF
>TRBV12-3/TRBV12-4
ASGRGSGYNEQF
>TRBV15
ATSGGAGNQPQH
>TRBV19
ASKARAVNNNEQF
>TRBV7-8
ASSLGPGRGVQETQY
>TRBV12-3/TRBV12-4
ASSFGWRAKRVDTQY
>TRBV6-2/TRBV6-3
ASSTPLVSGRAGEQF
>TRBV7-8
ASSLNRDNEQF
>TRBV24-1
ATRPGGNTEAF
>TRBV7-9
ASSPTLVASDGYT
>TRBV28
ASSFGETQPQH
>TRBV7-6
ASSPTGGGLDTQY
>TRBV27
ASSLNRGSEAF
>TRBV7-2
ASSRASQGGKLF
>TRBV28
ASTAEVPGANVLT
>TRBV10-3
AISEGLGGWITEAF
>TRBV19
ASSKTGTETQY
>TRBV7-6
ASSAGSRYNEQF
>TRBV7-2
ASSPGTPRARFADTQY
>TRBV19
ASSMSLEENIQY
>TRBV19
ATKPGQGYEQY